The 8 T cell receptor beta chains reported below all come from one sample, sequenced in a study of cytomegalovirus exposure and HLA in healthy donors. PCR used 60 Vbeta primers and 13 Jbeta primers. TCRdb's copy holds only in-frame clones and misses some; the assay was immunoSEQ multiplex PCR. The repertoire includes about 160,000 clones, more than 60% of them detected once, and 1.4% sits in the top ten. The sequenced material came from PBMCs. These TCRs come from a woman aged 25 to 39 in good health and CMV-seronegative.

This clone was seen only a few times. The CDR3: CASSLFNRNTGELFF. The CDR3 coding sequence is TGTGCCAGCAGCTTGTTTAACAGAAACACCGGGGAGCTGTTTTTT. This chain connects TRBV5-4 to TRBJ2-2; unclear D gene. V was cut by 1 base and J by 2 bases, with 9 bases left in between. The CDR3 has 15 residues. Germline-derived CDR1 and CDR2 are SGHNT and YYREEE (reference sequence). Together with reference TRBV5-4 and TRBJ2-2, the CDR3 gives the full variable domain: ETGVTQSPTHLIKTRGQQVTLRCSSQSGHNTVSWYQQALGQGPQFIFQYYREEENGRGNFPPRFSGLQFPNYSSELNVNALELDDSALYLCASSLFNRNTGELFFGEGSRLTVL.

This clone was seen once. This chain links TRBV6-5 with TRBJ1-1, with 9 bases fitting TRBD1. Looked up from germline, CDR1 is MNHEY and CDR2 is SVGAGI. The CDR3 spans 15 residues. After removal of 0 bases from V and 5 bases from J, the junction contained 4 bases not matched to a gene. The CDR3 DNA sequence: TGTGCCAGCAGTTACTCGAGAGACAGGGGGACTGAAGCTTTCTTT. Its protein is CASSYSRDRGTEAFF.

The gene calls are TRBV2 and TRBJ2-7; D remains ambiguous. The CDR3 length is 11 residues. V was clipped by 4 bases and J by 3 bases, with 4 bases between them. The germline V gene has CDR1 SNHLY and CDR2 FYNNEI. The CDR3: CASSVDYEQYF. CDR3 nucleotide sequence: TGTGCCAGCAGTGTAGACTACGAGCAGTACTTC.

The rearrangement links TRBV12-5 to TRBJ2-3; TRBD2 aligns across 7 bases. There are 15 residues in the CDR3. The J segment lost 2 bases and the V segment lost 6 bases, leaving 8 bases of the junction unmatched. Germline lookup yields CDR1 LGHNT and CDR2 FRNRAP. DNA for the CDR3: TGTGCTAGTGGCGCCAACCGGGACTACACAGATACGCAGTATTTT. This encodes CASGANRDYTDTQYF.

This clone has a handful of counts. The chain joins TRBV6-5 to TRBJ1-5, with D uncertain. V shed 4 bases and J shed 1 base, with 5 bases lying between them. Germline V lookup: CDR1 MNHEY, CDR2 SVGAGI. The CDR3 spans 13 residues. The CDR3 DNA is TGTGCCAGCAGTTTAGCGAGCAATCAGCCCCAGCATTTT. This gives the protein CASSLASNQPQHF.

V and J are TRBV6-1 and TRBJ2-1; tentative D call: TRBD1 (6 bases). Germline-derived CDR1 and CDR2 are MNHNS and SASEGT. V was cut by 4 bases and J by 2 bases, with 12 bases left in between. This CDR3 has 15 residues. As DNA, the CDR3 is TGTGCCAGCAGTGCTTTGGACAGTACCTACAATGAGCAGTTCTTC. It is translated as CASSALDSTYNEQFF.

The chain has TRBV30 and TRBJ1-2, with TRBD1 identical over 7 bases. V lost 4 bases, J lost 5 bases, and 4 bases stayed unmatched. This CDR3 region has 12 residues. Germline CDR1 and CDR2: GTSNPN and SVGIG (reference sequence). The CDR3 DNA reads TGTGCCTGGACAGGGGGAAGATATGGCTACACCTTC. Translating it yields CAWTGGRYGYTF.

The chain links TRBV9 to TRBJ2-1; tentative D call: TRBD2 (5 bases). CDR3 length: 16 residues. Between the trimmed V and J ends, which lost 2 bases and 2 bases, there was a span of 14 bases. Germline V gene data show CDR1 as SGDLS and CDR2 as YYNGEE. The CDR3 sequence: CASSVGAVRAYNEQFF. The CDR3 DNA reads as TGTGCCAGCAGCGTCGGCGCCGTGAGGGCCTACAATGAGCAGTTCTTC. The complete variable domain, with remaining parts taken from reference TRBV9 and TRBJ2-1, reads DSGVTQTPKHLITATGQRVTLRCSPRSGDLSVYWYQQSLDQGLQFLIQYYNGEERAKGNILERFSAQQFPDLHSELNLSSLELGDSALYFCASSVGAVRAYNEQFFGPGTRLTVL.